This TCR beta chain was observed in a study of spatial heterogeneity in lung cancer. Study results and limitations: Counts of expanded alpha and beta TCRs within tumors tracked the tumor nonsynonymous mutation count.

This clonotype was detected ten times or more. Antigen unknown. Each CDR3 protein gets one entry after TCRdb re-called the 5' RACE reads with MiXCR. The data contain about 13,000 distinct CDR3 sequences, about 4% of them singletons. Time point: sample taken at primary tumor resection. Tumor, nontumor lung or frozen PBMC supplied whole RNA that was sequenced unsorted. Trimming stripped 4 bases from V and 0 bases from J, with 1 base between. Germline CDR1 reads SQVTM; CDR2 reads ANQGSEA. This CDR3 spans 12 amino acids. Sequencing used lung tumor tissue, obtained at surgery. The sequence derives from a male donor with early-stage non-small cell lung cancer. The chain carries TRBV29-1 and TRBJ2-6; D remains unclear. DNA of the CDR3: TGCAGCGTTGGCTCTGGGGCCAACGTCCTGACTTTC. Translated: CSVGSGANVLTF. The full variable domain, its missing parts supplied by reference TRBV29-1 and TRBJ2-6, is SAVISQKPSRDICQRGTSLTIQCQVDSQVTMMFWYRQQPGQSLTLIATANQGSEATYESGFVIDKFPISRPNLTFSTLTVSNMSPEDSSIYLCSVGSGANVLTFGAGSRLTVL.